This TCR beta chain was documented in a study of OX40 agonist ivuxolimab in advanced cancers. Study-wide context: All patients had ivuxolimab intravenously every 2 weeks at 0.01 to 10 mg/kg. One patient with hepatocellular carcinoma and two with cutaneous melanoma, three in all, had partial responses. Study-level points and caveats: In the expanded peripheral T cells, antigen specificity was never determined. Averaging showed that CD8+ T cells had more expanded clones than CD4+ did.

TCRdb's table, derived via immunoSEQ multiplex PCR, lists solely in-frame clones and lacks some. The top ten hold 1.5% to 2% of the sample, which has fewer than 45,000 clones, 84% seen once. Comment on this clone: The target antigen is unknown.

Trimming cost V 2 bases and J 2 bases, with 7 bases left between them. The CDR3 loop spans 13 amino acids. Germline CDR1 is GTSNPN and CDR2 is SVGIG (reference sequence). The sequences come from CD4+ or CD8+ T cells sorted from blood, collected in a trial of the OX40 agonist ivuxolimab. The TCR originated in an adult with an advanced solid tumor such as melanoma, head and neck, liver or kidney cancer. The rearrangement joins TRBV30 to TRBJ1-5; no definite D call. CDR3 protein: CAWSTDRNQPQHF. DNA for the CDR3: TGTGCCTGGAGTACAGATCGCAATCAGCCCCAGCATTTT.